Following are 6 T cell receptor beta chains from one sample sequenced in a study of shared clonotypes between healthy human individuals. The assay was immunoSEQ multiplex PCR, and TCRdb's table has in-frame clones only and misses some. The table lists approximately 2.5 million clones, 90% to 95% of them singletons, with about 0.13% in the top ten. Material: naive CD4+ T cells sorted from blood. Subset defined: CD45RA+ positively selected. The receptors here all came from a man younger than 35 in good health.

With regard to this clone: Other DNA sequences in the sample encode the same CDR3. The chain employs TRBV7-9 and TRBJ2-5; D uncertain. Trimming left V 3 bases short and J 5 bases short, with 7 bases between. Germline V gives CDR1 SEHNR, CDR2 FQNEAQ (reference sequence). The CDR3 covers 12 residues. CDR3 nucleotides: TGTGCCAGCAGCTTGGGTTGGGAGACCCAGTACTTC. Protein product: CASSLGWETQYF.

The count of this clone is one. The chain uses TRBV5-1 and TRBJ1-3; D gene uncertain. This CDR3 has 14 amino acids. Looked up from germline, CDR1 is SGHRS and CDR2 is YFSETQ. The germline V and J ends were trimmed by 0 bases and 3 bases, with 7 bases remaining between them. In DNA form, the CDR3 reads TGCGCCAGCAGCTTGGGTCTCGGTGGAAACACCATATATTTT. This encodes CASSLGLGGNTIYF.

V is TRBV5-1 and J is TRBJ2-5, with D maybe TRBD1 (6 bases). The CDR3 has 16 amino acids. V dropped 0 bases and J dropped 2 bases, with 14 bases sitting between them. Germline values: CDR1 SGHRS, CDR2 YFSETQ. The CDR3 sequence: CASSLGAGVRQETQYF. Here the CDR3 DNA reads TGCGCCAGCAGCTTGGGAGCAGGGGTGAGGCAAGAGACCCAGTACTTC.

This rearrangement joins TRBV30 to TRBJ2-2; D possibly corresponds to TRBD1 (6 bases). V was trimmed by 2 bases and J by 4 bases, leaving 14 bases between them. The germline V gene encodes CDR1 GTSNPN and CDR2 SVGIG (reference sequence). This CDR3 is built from 15 residues. The CDR3 sequence: CAWSNGGSGTGELFF. The CDR3 DNA reads TGTGCCTGGAGTAATGGGGGCTCTGGCACCGGGGAGCTGTTTTTT. Full variable domain (rest looked up from reference TRBV30 and TRBJ2-2): SQTIHQWPATLVQPVGSPLSLECTVEGTSNPNLYWYRQAAGRGLQLLFYSVGIGQISSEVPQNLSASRPQDRQFILSSKKLLLSDSGFYLCAWSNGGSGTGELFFGEGSRLTVL.

The chain employs TRBV11-2 and TRBJ2-2, with 7 bases aligning to TRBD1. The CDR3 spans 15 residues. J gave up 2 bases and V 5 bases, and 5 bases lay outside the gene matches. Germline CDR1 is SGHAT and CDR2 is FQNNGV. The DNA of the CDR3 is TGTGCCAGCAGCCCCGGGACAGACAACACCGGGGAGCTGTTTTTT. This translates into CASSPGTDNTGELFF.

J is TRBJ1-6 and V is TRBV4-3; D is ambiguous. CDR1 is LGHNA, CDR2 YSLEER, per germline. The germline V and J ends were trimmed by 0 bases and 7 bases, with 10 bases remaining between them. CDR3 length: 15 amino acids. The CDR3 sequence: CASSQERGGNSPLHF. CDR3 DNA sequence: TGCGCCAGCAGCCAAGAGCGGGGAGGGAATTCACCCCTCCACTTT.